These 32 T cell receptor beta chains came from one sample sequenced in a study of T cells after yellow fever vaccination. In TCRdb, the 5' RACE reads were re-called with MiXCR into one record per CDR3 protein. The sample has 400,000 to 650,000 distinct CDR3 sequences, 20% to 25% seen once. The source was PBMCs, collected 21 days after the first yellow fever vaccination. These receptor sequences come from a man younger than 35 who received the YFV17D yellow fever vaccine.

V gene TRBV9 combines with J gene TRBJ1-1; maybe TRBD1 (6 bases). Looked up from germline, CDR1 is SGDLS and CDR2 is YYNGEE. This CDR3 spans 16 amino acids. Trimming removed 2 bases at V and 6 bases at J, with 20 bases between. CDR3 sequence (DNA): TGTGCCAGCAGCGTCGATCCGGGGGCGATTTGGGCTGAAGCTTTCTTT. Protein sequence: CASSVDPGAIWAEAFF.

This clonotype occurred many times. V and J are TRBV18 and TRBJ2-5, with D tentatively TRBD1 (5 bases). Germline CDR1 reads KGHSH; CDR2 reads LQKENI. Trimming shortened V by 3 bases and J by 1 base, and 9 bases separated the two germline ends. The CDR3 extends over 14 amino acids. The CDR3 nucleotides read TGTGCCAGCTCACCGAGCAGGGCCCAAGAGACCCAGTACTTC. It specifies CASSPSRAQETQYF.

Only a few counts were recorded for this clonotype. V usage is TRBV29-1 and J usage is TRBJ2-5; maybe TRBD1 (5 bases). V lost 3 bases, J lost 1 base, and 9 bases lay in between. Per germline, CDR1 SQVTM and CDR2 ANQGSEA. The CDR3 loop spans 13 amino acids. The DNA for the CDR3 is TGCAGCGTTGACAGACAGCTCCAAGAGACCCAGTACTTC. It specifies CSVDRQLQETQYF.

This clonotype appeared many times. The gene calls are TRBV7-2 and TRBJ2-4; 12 bases line up with TRBD2. Germline CDR1 SGHTA, CDR2 FQGNSA. This CDR3 is built from 16 residues. J gave up 2 bases and V 5 bases, and 4 bases lay outside the gene matches. For the CDR3, the DNA is TGTGCCAGCAGCCTGACTAGCGGGGGCTCCAAAAACATTCAGTACTTC. Amino acids: CASSLTSGGSKNIQYF.

The chain recombines TRBV6-2 or TRBV6-3 with TRBJ2-7, with unresolved D. Germline loops: CDR1 MNHEY, CDR2 SVGEGT. The CDR3 contains 12 residues. Trimming cost V 4 bases and J 0 bases, with 4 bases left between them. This CDR3 reads CASSSPSYEQYV. The CDR3 DNA follows: TGTGCCAGCAGTTCTCCCTCCTACGAGCAGTACGTC.

This clonotype was counted between two and nine times. CDR3 sequence reads: CASSLQDRDTEAFF. DNA of the CDR3: TGTGCCAGCAGCTTGCAGGACAGAGACACTGAAGCTTTCTTT. The genes are TRBV5-6 and TRBJ1-1; D possibly corresponds to TRBD1 (6 bases). Between the trimmed V and J ends, which lost 1 base and 3 bases, there was a span of 10 bases. Germline V lookup: CDR1 SGHDT, CDR2 YYEEEE. This CDR3 has 14 residues.

This clonotype was recorded a few times. The V and J genes are TRBV7-3 and TRBJ2-3, with TRBD1 matching 8 bases. The CDR3 spans 13 residues. V lost 10 bases, J lost 1 base, and 4 bases stayed unmatched. In germline, CDR1 is SGHTA, CDR2 FQGTGA. CDR3 DNA: TGTGCCACCGGACAGGGACGCACAGATACGCAGTATTTT. Its translation: CATGQGRTDTQYF.

The table lists this clonotype with a few counts. The rearrangement joins TRBV6-1 to TRBJ2-3; D gene unclear. The CDR3 covers 13 residues. Trimming shortened V by 7 bases and J by 2 bases, and 10 bases separated the two germline ends. CDR1 is MNHNS and CDR2 is SASEGT in the germline V gene. CDR3 in DNA: TGTGCCAGCACCGGAAAGCTCACAGATACGCAGTATTTT. Its translation is CASTGKLTDTQYF.

The gene calls are TRBV9 and TRBJ1-6; D not resolved. Trimming removed 3 bases at V and 7 bases at J, with 14 bases between. This CDR3 contains 15 residues. The germline V gene has CDR1 SGDLS and CDR2 YYNGEE. CDR3 nucleotide sequence: TGTGCCAGCAGCGGCTGGGCAGGCGGAAATTCACCCCTCCACTTT. Amino acids: CASSGWAGGNSPLHF. Using reference TRBV9 and TRBJ1-6 for the parts outside the CDR3, the full variable domain is DSGVTQTPKHLITATGQRVTLRCSPRSGDLSVYWYQQSLDQGLQFLIQYYNGEERAKGNILERFSAQQFPDLHSELNLSSLELGDSALYFCASSGWAGGNSPLHFGNGTRLTVT.

J is TRBJ2-7 and V is TRBV7-3; a possible D gene is TRBD1 (6 bases). This CDR3 is built from 15 residues. Germline V lookup: CDR1 SGHTA, CDR2 FQGTGA. V lost 6 bases and J 3 bases, leaving 18 bases between the germline ends. CDR3 sequence: CASSPQGQGLYEQYF. The DNA of the CDR3 is TGTGCCAGCAGTCCGCAGGGGCAAGGACTCTACGAGCAGTACTTC.

V is TRBV5-1 and J is TRBJ2-7; a possible D gene is TRBD2 (7 bases). Germline V CDR1 and CDR2: SGHRS, YFSETQ. The V gene lost 4 bases and the J gene lost 7 bases, with 27 bases spanning the gap. The CDR3 sequence is 17 residues long. CDR3 loop: CASSQTPQRGGLEEQYF. The CDR3 DNA sequence: TGCGCCAGCAGCCAAACCCCCCAAAGGGGGGGCCTTGAAGAGCAGTACTTC.

This chain connects TRBV27 to TRBJ1-2; D is ambiguous. The CDR3 sequence is 16 residues long. Per the germline V gene, CDR1 is MNHEY and CDR2 is SMNVEV (reference sequence). V gave up 2 bases and J gave up 3 bases, with 16 bases separating them. CDR3 in DNA: TGTGCCAGCAGTTTAACCGGATATGGGAGGGACTATGGCTACACCTTC. Translated: CASSLTGYGRDYGYTF.

This clonotype occurred many times. V and J are TRBV7-2 and TRBJ2-5; D is unclear. CDR3 length: 12 residues. The germline V gene encodes CDR1 SGHTA and CDR2 FQGNSA. The ends were cut back, 1 base at V and 5 bases at J, with 5 bases in the middle. The CDR3 nucleotides read TGTGCCAGCAGCTTAGTGGCGGAGACCCAGTACTTC. This sequence encodes CASSLVAETQYF.

The chain is built from TRBV7-2 and TRBJ2-3; TRBD1 matches 8 bases. Germline trimming cut 3 bases from V and 4 bases from J; bases unmatched to any gene: 6. This CDR3 has 15 amino acids. Germline values: CDR1 SGHTA, CDR2 FQGNSA. CDR3 amino acids: CASSFYRGSADTQYF. The CDR3 bases are TGTGCCAGCAGCTTCTACAGGGGGAGTGCAGATACGCAGTATTTT.

This chain's CDR3 is CASSREQNEKLFF. The CDR3 coding sequence is TGTGCCAGCTCACGGGAGCAGAATGAAAAACTGTTTTTT. The chain links TRBV18 to TRBJ1-4; D unresolved. This CDR3 has 13 amino acids. Germline CDR1 KGHSH, CDR2 LQKENI. Trimming left V 4 bases short and J 5 bases short, with 8 bases between.

This clonotype has a count of ten or more. The chain has TRBV12-3 or TRBV12-4 and TRBJ1-1; D ambiguous. This CDR3 is 13 amino acids long. Trimming shortened V by 4 bases and J by 1 base, and 7 bases separated the two germline ends. The CDR3 sequence is CASSSAGNTEAFF. The CDR3 DNA reads as TGTGCCAGCAGTTCAGCTGGGAACACTGAAGCTTTCTTT.

This clonotype has a handful of counts. The CDR3 reads CASSLDVSGYEQYV. DNA of the CDR3: TGCGCCAGCAGCTTGGATGTATCCGGTTACGAGCAGTACGTC. V and J are TRBV5-1 and TRBJ2-7, with D unresolved. Trimming pared 0 bases from V and 4 bases from J, leaving 11 bases between. CDR1 and CDR2 from the germline V gene are SGHRS and YFSETQ. The CDR3 sequence is 14 residues long.

This clonotype was picked up a small number of times. The rearrangement links TRBV20-1 to TRBJ2-4; possible D gene TRBD2, 6 bases. Germline lookup yields CDR1 DFQATT and CDR2 SNEGSKA (reference sequence). Trimming left V 8 bases short and J 1 base short, with 15 bases between. The CDR3 has 14 residues. The CDR3 DNA is TGCAGTACCCCGGGGGATTTGGCCAAAAACATTCAGTACTTC. Translation: CSTPGDLAKNIQYF.

The rearrangement joins TRBV5-1 to TRBJ2-6; 7 bases are shared with TRBD1. V was pared by 9 bases and J by 0 bases, with 9 bases of the junction left unmatched. Germline V CDR1 and CDR2: SGHRS, YFSETQ. The CDR3 has 16 amino acids. This chain's CDR3 is CAMQRGQSSGANVLTF. CDR3 coding DNA: TGCGCCATGCAGAGGGGACAGAGCTCTGGGGCCAACGTCCTGACTTTC.

The rearrangement links TRBV27 to TRBJ1-5; maybe TRBD1 (5 bases). V lost 2 bases and J 4 bases, leaving 12 bases between the germline ends. The CDR3 is 15 amino acids. Germline CDR1 and CDR2: MNHEY and SMNVEV (reference sequence). CDR3 DNA: TGTGCCAGCAGTTTAAGGGGACTCCCGAATCAGCCCCAGCATTTT. Translation: CASSLRGLPNQPQHF.

This rearrangement joins TRBV4-1 to TRBJ1-2, with a tentative D call TRBD1 (5 bases). V was trimmed by 4 bases and J by 2 bases, leaving 17 bases between them. Germline CDR1 MGHRA, CDR2 YSYEKL. The CDR3 contains 16 residues. CDR3 protein: CASSRPLGGANYGYTF. The CDR3 coding sequence is TGCGCCAGCAGCCGCCCATTAGGAGGGGCGAACTATGGCTACACCTTC.

This clonotype was seen only a few times. The chain employs TRBV4-3 and TRBJ2-3; D could derive from TRBD1 or TRBD2 (5 bases each). This CDR3 comprises 15 residues. Germline V gene sequence: CDR1 LGHNA, CDR2 YSLEER. V lost 2 bases and J 0 bases, leaving 9 bases between the germline ends. CDR3 bases: TGCGCCAGCAGCCAACGGGGACGTAGCACAGATACGCAGTATTTT. It encodes CASSQRGRSTDTQYF.

The chain uses TRBV7-8 and TRBJ1-1, with 7 bases that match TRBD1. Germline-derived CDR1 and CDR2 are SGHVS and FQNEAQ. V dropped 3 bases and J dropped 4; count of bases not matched to a gene: 5. There are 14 residues in the CDR3. The CDR3 spells CASSFHRGITEAFF. CDR3 nucleotides: TGTGCCAGCAGCTTCCACAGGGGAATCACTGAAGCTTTCTTT.

The chain combines TRBV20-1 with TRBJ2-1; 7 bases align to TRBD1. Germline V gene lookup returns CDR1 DFQATT and CDR2 SNEGSKA (reference sequence). This CDR3 has 14 amino acids. The V and J ends lost 5 bases and 9 bases, in that order; junction bases with no gene match: 13. The CDR3 coding sequence is TGCAGTGCTTCGGGACAGAACCGTCGCGGTGAGCAGTTCTTC. Protein: CSASGQNRRGEQFF.

There are many counts of this clonotype. This chain joins TRBV10-3 and TRBJ1-2; D is unclear. Deletions cut 2 bases from V and 1 base from J, with 11 bases between. The length of the CDR3 is 15 residues. CDR1 and CDR2 (germline): ENHRY, SYGVKD. The CDR3 sequence: CAISEGPPINYGYTF. CDR3 bases: TGTGCCATCAGTGAGGGCCCTCCCATTAACTATGGCTACACCTTC.

This clonotype turned up a few times. This chain uses TRBV3-1 with TRBJ1-2, with D uncertain. Germline V gene data show CDR1 as LGHDT and CDR2 as YNNKEL (reference sequence). This CDR3 is 14 amino acids long. V was cut by 2 bases and J by 9 bases, with 16 bases left in between. The CDR3 DNA sequence: TGTGCCAGCAGCCAAATGGGAAATGGTAGACGCTACACCTTC. It translates to CASSQMGNGRRYTF.

The rearrangement joins TRBV12-5 to TRBJ1-1; D gene unclear. This CDR3 has 12 residues. Per the germline V gene, CDR1 is LGHNT and CDR2 is FRNRAP. Trimming left V 7 bases short and J 4 bases short, with 10 bases between. The chain's CDR3 is CASASDFTEAFF. The DNA for the CDR3 is TGTGCTAGTGCCTCGGACTTCACTGAAGCTTTCTTT.

The chain is built from TRBV7-6 and TRBJ1-5, with 11 positions matching TRBD1. Germline CDR1 and CDR2: SGHVS and FNYEAQ. The CDR3 runs 15 residues. V shed 4 bases, J shed 6 bases, and the junction held 5 bases outside the gene matches. The CDR3 DNA reads as TGTGCCAGCAGCTGGGGGGACAGGGGGGGTCAGCCCCAGCATTTT. This codes for CASSWGDRGGQPQHF. The variable domain in full, completed from reference TRBV7-6 and TRBJ1-5, reads GAGVSQSPRYKVTKRGQDVALRCDPISGHVSLYWYRQALGQGPEFLTYFNYEAQQDKSGLPNDRFSAERPEGSISTLTIQRTEQRDSAMYRCASSWGDRGGQPQHFGDGTRLSIL.

With respect to this clonotype: The junction departs from germline at one end; a sequencing error may be responsible. The J gene is TRBJ2-1, the V gene TRBV10-1; 10 positions match TRBD1. Germline-derived CDR1 and CDR2 are WNHNN and SYGVQD (reference sequence). This CDR3 spans 13 amino acids. Written as DNA, the CDR3 is TGCGCCAGCAGTGACCCCGGGACAGGGGATCTGATCTTC. Protein product: CASSDPGTGDLIF.

The chain carries TRBV10-3 and TRBJ2-7; 7 bases fit TRBD1. Trimming removed 3 bases from V and 4 bases from J; junction bases left unmatched: 6. The length of the CDR3 is 14 residues. The germline CDR1 and CDR2 sequences are ENHRY and SYGVKD. The CDR3: CAISDGDSGYEQYF. CDR3 nucleotide sequence: TGTGCCATCAGTGACGGGGACAGCGGATACGAGCAGTACTTC.

This clonotype has a handful of counts. CDR3: CASSRRHYNSPLHF. CDR3 DNA: TGTGCCAGCAGTCGAAGACATTATAATTCACCCCTCCACTTT. The rearrangement links TRBV12-3 or TRBV12-4 to TRBJ1-6; D is ambiguous. Deletions cut 5 bases from V and 4 bases from J, with 9 bases between. This CDR3 has 14 amino acids.

This clonotype showed up just a few times. V and J are TRBV7-8 and TRBJ2-3, with D possibly being TRBD2 (6 bases). The CDR3 consists of 15 residues. V lost 5 bases to trimming and J lost 2 bases, with 14 bases between them. Germline-derived CDR1 and CDR2 are SGHVS and FQNEAQ. The DNA for the CDR3 is TGTGCCAGCAGCCGACTAGGATTTGACACAGATACGCAGTATTTT. This codes for CASSRLGFDTDTQYF.